This passage covers 6 T cell receptor beta chains from one sample sequenced in a study of CD8+CD57+ T cells in acquired aplastic anemia. Patients picked for sequencing had shown CD8+CD57+ cell expansion detected by flow cytometry. The TCR beta profiling, which covered VDJ combination and CDR3 sequence, was carried out using genomic DNA as the template. TCRdb ran MiXCR on the reads and lists one entry per CDR3 protein. This sample has about 270,000 distinct CDR3 sequences, with about 80% found just once. Source material: sorted CD4+, CD8+, or CD8+CD57+ T cells (not recorded which) from PBMCs. These receptors all come from a human donor with aplastic anemia.

A note on this clonotype: As the CDR3 is not closed by the conserved phenylalanine or tryptophan, this likely results from a read error. It is unclear where the CDR3 begins or ends on the DNA, so no DNA is shown, and the CDR3 is as TCRdb lists it. The rearrangement joins TRBV9 to TRBJ1-2; TRBD1 is the table's D call, not checked against the DNA. The CDR3 spans 12 amino acids, including both terminal residues. Germline CDR1 reads SGDLS; CDR2 reads YYNGEE. The CDR3 here is CASSSGSYGDNV.

In the case of this clonotype: This is likely a read error, given that the CDR3 carries no conserved phenylalanine or tryptophan at its end. Because the CDR3's place on the DNA is in doubt, the DNA is left out and the CDR3 is given as listed by TCRdb. This rearrangement joins TRBV9 to TRBJ1-1; the table's D call, TRBD1, was not checked against the DNA. CDR1 and CDR2 (germline): SGDLS, YYNGEE. The CDR3 totals 12 residues, both ends included. The CDR3 sequence is CASSVHRGGEDG.

V is TRBV9 and J is TRBJ1-6; D is perhaps TRBD1 (5 bases). There are 16 residues in the CDR3. V was pared by 7 bases and J by 14 bases, with 28 bases between. Germline V gene sequence: CDR1 SGDLS, CDR2 YYNGEE. The CDR3 nucleotides are TGTGCCAGCGGAGGGGCGGGGAACAGTCAGTACTTCGCCCTCCACTTT. Its translation: CASGGAGNSQYFALHF.

With respect to this clonotype: A read error may produce the germline difference seen at one junction end. The chain is built from TRBV7-3 and TRBJ2-3; D uncertain. Per germline, CDR1 SGHTA and CDR2 FQGTGA. The CDR3 runs to 12 residues. The CDR3 protein is CASSLERDTENF. The DNA of the CDR3 is TGTGCCAGCAGCTTGGAGCGAGATACGGAGAATTTT.

The J gene is TRBJ2-7, the V gene TRBV7-8, with a tentative D call TRBD2 (5 bases). The V and J ends lost 0 bases and 6 bases respectively, with 12 bases between them. Germline CDR1 SGHVS, CDR2 FQNEAQ. The CDR3 is made up of 14 amino acids. CDR3 in DNA: TGTGCCAGCAGCTTAGCGTCTAGCCGCCCCGAGCAGTACGTC. It codes for CASSLASSRPEQYV.

The chain has TRBV2 and TRBJ2-1; D is uncertain. This CDR3 has 13 residues. V gave up 2 bases and J gave up 3 bases, with 5 bases separating them. CDR1 is SNHLY and CDR2 is FYNNEI in the germline V gene. CDR3 DNA sequence: TGTGCCAGCAGTGAACGGAACTACAATGAGCAGTTCTTC. This gives the protein CASSERNYNEQFF.